The 6 T cell receptor beta chains listed next were all sequenced from one sample in a study of CD8+CD57+ T cells in acquired aplastic anemia. Genomic DNA provided the template from which TCR beta VDJ and CDR3 profiles were obtained. One entry per CDR3 protein, called by TCRdb with MiXCR from the reads. The sample has approximately 200,000 distinct CDR3 sequences; over 60% are singletons. The specimen sequenced was sorted CD4+, CD8+, or CD8+CD57+ T cells (not recorded which) from PBMCs. These receptors were taken from a human donor in good health.

The V gene is TRBV20-1, the J gene TRBJ2-3; TRBD2 matches 10 bases. This CDR3 is 16 amino acids long. Trimming at V came to 0 bases and at J to 4 bases, leaving 7 bases not matched to a gene. Germline-derived CDR1 and CDR2 are DFQATT and SNEGSKA (reference sequence). The CDR3 sequence: CSARDQAGGPPDTQYF. CDR3 DNA: TGCAGTGCTAGAGATCAAGCGGGGGGGCCTCCAGATACGCAGTATTTT.

In its sample, this clonotype was seen a few times. The CDR3 coding sequence is TGCGCCAGCAGCCCGGCCGGGACCCTCTACGAGCAGTACTTC. Translating gives CASSPAGTLYEQYF. The chain recombines TRBV5-1 with TRBJ2-7; D may match TRBD1 or TRBD2 (5 bases each). Looked up from germline, CDR1 is SGHRS and CDR2 is YFSETQ. Trimming stripped 4 bases from V and 3 bases from J, with 14 bases between. CDR3 length: 14 residues.

The chain links TRBV7-8 to TRBJ2-2, with TRBD1 identical over 8 bases. Trimming removed 5 bases from V and 6 bases from J; junction bases left unmatched: 11. The germline V gene encodes CDR1 SGHVS and CDR2 FQNEAQ. The CDR3 is made up of 16 amino acids. CDR3 bases: TGTGCCAGCAGCGGTGAGACAGGGGATCCGCCCGGGGAGCTGTTTTTT. The encoded protein is CASSGETGDPPGELFF. The whole variable domain, filled in from reference TRBV7-8 and TRBJ2-2, reads GAGVSQSPRYKVAKRGQDVALRCDPISGHVSLFWYQQALGQGPEFLTYFQNEAQLDKSGLPSDRFFAERPEGSVSTLKIQRTQQEDSAVYLCASSGETGDPPGELFFGEGSRLTVL.

This chain uses TRBV10-3 with TRBJ2-2; D is unresolved. This CDR3 comprises 12 residues. V was trimmed by 4 bases and J by 1 base, leaving 1 base between them. Germline loops: CDR1 ENHRY, CDR2 SYGVKD. The CDR3 spells CAISVNTGELFF. DNA for the CDR3: TGTGCCATCAGTGTGAACACCGGGGAGCTGTTTTTT.

The chain is built from TRBV7-9 and TRBJ2-2, with D perhaps matching TRBD2 (6 bases). V was clipped by 3 bases and J by 0 bases, with 17 bases between them. The CDR3 loop spans 18 amino acids. Per germline, CDR1 SEHNR and CDR2 FQNEAQ (reference sequence). CDR3 nucleotides: TGTGCCAGCAGCTTTAGGGTTCGGGGGATATCGAACACCGGGGAGCTGTTTTTT. Translating gives CASSFRVRGISNTGELFF.

In this sample, this clonotype turned up many times. The CDR3 sequence: CASSLTSGQGGYGYTF. For the CDR3, the DNA is TGTGCCAGCAGCCTCACTTCGGGGCAGGGGGGCTATGGCTACACCTTC. This sequence joins TRBV9 and TRBJ1-2; 7 bases map to TRBD1. Germline CDR1 and CDR2: SGDLS and YYNGEE. The CDR3 runs to 16 residues. Trimming took 4 bases from V and 4 from J; bases not matched to a gene: 13. The full variable domain, in which reference TRBV9 and TRBJ1-2 provide the parts outside the CDR3, is DSGVTQTPKHLITATGQRVTLRCSPRSGDLSVYWYQQSLDQGLQFLIQYYNGEERAKGNILERFSAQQFPDLHSELNLSSLELGDSALYFCASSLTSGQGGYGYTFGSGTRLTVV.